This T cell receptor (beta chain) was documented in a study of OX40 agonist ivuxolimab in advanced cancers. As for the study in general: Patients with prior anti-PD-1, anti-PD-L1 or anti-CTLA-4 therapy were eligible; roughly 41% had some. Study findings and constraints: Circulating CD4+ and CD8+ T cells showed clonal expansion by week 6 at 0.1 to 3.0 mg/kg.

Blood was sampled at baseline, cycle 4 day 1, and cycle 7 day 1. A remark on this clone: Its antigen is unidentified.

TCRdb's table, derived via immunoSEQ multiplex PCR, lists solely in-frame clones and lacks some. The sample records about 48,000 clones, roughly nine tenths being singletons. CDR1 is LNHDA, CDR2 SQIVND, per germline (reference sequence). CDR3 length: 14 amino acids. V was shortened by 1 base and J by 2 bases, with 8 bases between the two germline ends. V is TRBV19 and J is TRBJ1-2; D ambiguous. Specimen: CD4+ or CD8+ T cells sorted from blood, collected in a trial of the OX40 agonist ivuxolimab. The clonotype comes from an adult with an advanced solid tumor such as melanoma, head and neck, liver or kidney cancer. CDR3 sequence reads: CASSIAGENYGYTF. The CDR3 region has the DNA TGTGCCAGTAGTATAGCCGGGGAGAACTATGGCTACACCTTC.